The sequence of this T cell receptor beta chain was determined in a study of CD8+ T cells in alopecia areata (dated by TCRdb to the late 2010s). As for the study more broadly: The treated patients, all with moderate-to-severe alopecia areata, were enrolled in an open-label pilot trial of oral tofacitinib given at 5 to 10 mg twice daily. Tofacitinib was given for 6 to 18 months, followed by 6 months of follow-up off drug to assess delayed response and recurrence. Disease severity in treated patients was measured with the SALT score, which quantifies the percentage of affected scalp surface area. High-throughput TCRbeta sequencing was used to examine T cell clonal expansion in alopecia areata in both the C3H/HeJ mouse model and human patients. On the human side, TCRbeta sequencing was run on scalp tissue and on sorted CD4+ and CD8+ peripheral blood T cells from healthy controls and from alopecia areata patients with either patchy or totalis/universalis disease. Biopsies were taken from tofacitinib-treated patients at baseline and at 4 and 24 weeks of treatment, and a later scalp biopsy was taken in several of the tofacitinib-treated patients. Scalp clonality was compared across normal scalp (n=4), patchy alopecia areata scalp (n=8), and alopecia totalis/universalis scalp (n=8). RNA was extracted with the PAXgene miRNA kit for fixed scalp, the miRNeasy kit for PBMCs, and the RNeasy kit for mouse skin. TCRbeta CDR3 regions were amplified by immunoSEQ multiplex PCR with 35 Vbeta forward and 13 Jbeta reverse primers. Here is what the overall study found, with its caveats: Shared TCR sequences between patients were less evident than in mice, which may be partly attributable to HLA diversity in the patient population. Unlike mouse skin, where gammadelta T cells dominate, normal human skin contains resident alphabeta T cells that get sequenced too, which complicates analysis of the scalp TCR repertoire. Compared with normal scalp, lesional scalp, particularly in alopecia totalis/universalis, had higher clonality and more expanded CD8+ clones, which suggests antigenic drive. Many expanded lesional clones were found to persist in scalp and blood during tofacitinib treatment, and relapse after treatment cessation may be partly explained by this persistence. Tofacitinib significantly decreased scalp clonality and the number of expanded CD8+ clones among the top 100 scalp clones. The treated cohort was small, with a single nonresponder, so links between baseline CD8+ expansion and response need larger studies.

The library was made by the immunoSEQ multiplex PCR assay. RNA was extracted from all samples and reverse transcribed into cDNA, which served as template for TCR sequencing. SuperScript III was used for first-strand cDNA synthesis, primed with a 2:1 mix of oligo-dT and random hexamers. A synthetic immune receptor repertoire was used to gauge amplification bias, and whatever bias remained was removed computationally. On the authors' methods: Raw reads were preprocessed to remove errors, and CDR3 was defined by IMGT conventions from the conserved cysteine to phenylalanine. To get clonality, Shannon entropy was normalized by log2 of the number of productive unique TCRs and the result was subtracted from 1. Whether each scalp clone was CD4 or CD8 was inferred by checking scalp TCRbeta sequences against the CD4 and CD8 repertoires from sorted blood. This immuneACCESS table, as held by TCRdb, lists in-frame sequences with V and J called but not all clones. Of the missing ones, under half trace to an unresolved V gene in checked studies; the others have no known cause. V and J calls and clone size are those listed in that table; D and trimming were worked out from the DNA. The sample has more than 110,000 clones on record, 82% of them singletons. The ten largest account for 20% to 25% of the sample.

The sample's time point label, decoded: about 4 weeks on oral tofacitinib. The sample's treatment or condition label, in plain terms: oral pan-JAK inhibitor, 5-10 mg twice daily. Lesional scalp punch biopsies and peripheral blood were obtained from alopecia areata patients. PBMCs were separated by density centrifugation and stained for CD3, CD4 and CD8, after which CD4+ and CD8+ T cells were sorted on a FACSAria. The germline V gene (reference sequence) sets CDR1 to LNHNV and CDR2 to YYDKDF. Including the terminal cysteine and phenylalanine, the CDR3 comprises 11 residues. Only the CDR3 DNA stays, 33 bases, in frame from base 1. V gives up 1 base and J gives up 6 bases, and the segment between their germline ends measures 1 base. This clone was seen only once. Its antigen is not yet known. No much larger clone exists at a distance of one base, and base qualities are not known.

The origin of this receptor is a human donor with alopecia areata. The chain is encoded by TRBV15 joined to TRBJ1-5, with an unclear D gene assignment. The material was CD8+ T cells sorted from blood, obtained at week 4, from a patient treated with tofacitinib. The CDR3 region: CATSRVQPQHF. The DNA sequence is given as TGTGCCACCAGCAGAGTTCAGCCCCAGCATTTT.